This T cell receptor beta chain was captured by sequencing in a study of vaccination and CD4 T cells after COVID-19. The wider study: Convalescents were six males and four females, two of them Hispanic. Sampling that followed vaccination took place a median about 70 days after dose two, within a range of 14 to 241.

The treatment was: roughly nine-day PBMC culture with coronavirus spike peptide pools or control peptides (ViraFEST assay). A remark on this clonotype: The antigen is not known.

With the Oncomine TCR Beta short-read assay, DNA from cultured CD4+ T cells was sequenced. TCRdb passed the PCR reads through MiXCR, listing each CDR3 protein once. The table lists approximately 16,000 distinct CDR3 sequences, around 74% of them singletons. The V gene's germline CDR1 is MNHEY and CDR2 SVGAGI. J lost 8 bases, V lost 0 bases, and 9 bases had no gene match. The CDR3 consists of 15 residues. The clonotype originates from a human donor who had recovered from COVID-19. The sample consisted of CD4+ T cells from blood, cultured in vitro. The rearrangement uses TRBV6-5 and TRBJ1-2; TRBD1 matches at 7 bases. Here the CDR3 DNA reads TGTGCCAGCAGTTACTCCGCCCGACAGGGTAACGGCTACACCTTC. It codes for CASSYSARQGNGYTF.